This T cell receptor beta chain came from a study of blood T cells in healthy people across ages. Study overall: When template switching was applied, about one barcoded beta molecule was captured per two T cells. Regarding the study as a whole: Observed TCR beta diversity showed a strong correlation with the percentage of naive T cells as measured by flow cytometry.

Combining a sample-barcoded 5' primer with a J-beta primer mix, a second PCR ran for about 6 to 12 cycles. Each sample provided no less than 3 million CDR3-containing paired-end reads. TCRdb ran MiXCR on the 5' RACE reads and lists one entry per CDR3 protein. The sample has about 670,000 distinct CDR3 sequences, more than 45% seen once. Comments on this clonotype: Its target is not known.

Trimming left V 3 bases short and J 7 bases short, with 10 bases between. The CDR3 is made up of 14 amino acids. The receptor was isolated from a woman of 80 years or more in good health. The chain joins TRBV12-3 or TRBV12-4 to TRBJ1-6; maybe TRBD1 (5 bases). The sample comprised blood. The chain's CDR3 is CASSLWQGNSPLHF. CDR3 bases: TGTGCCAGCAGTTTGTGGCAGGGCAATTCACCCCTCCACTTT.